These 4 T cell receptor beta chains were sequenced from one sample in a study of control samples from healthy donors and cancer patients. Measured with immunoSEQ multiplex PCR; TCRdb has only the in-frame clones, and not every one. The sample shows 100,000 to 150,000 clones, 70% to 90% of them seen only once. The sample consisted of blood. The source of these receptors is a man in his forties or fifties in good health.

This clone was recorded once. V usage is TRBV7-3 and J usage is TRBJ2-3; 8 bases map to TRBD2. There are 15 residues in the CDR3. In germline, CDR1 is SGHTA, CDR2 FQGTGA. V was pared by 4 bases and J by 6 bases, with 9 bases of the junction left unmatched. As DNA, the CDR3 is TGTGCCAGCAGCTACGGAACCGGGGGGGTGGATACGCAGTATTTT. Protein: CASSYGTGGVDTQYF.

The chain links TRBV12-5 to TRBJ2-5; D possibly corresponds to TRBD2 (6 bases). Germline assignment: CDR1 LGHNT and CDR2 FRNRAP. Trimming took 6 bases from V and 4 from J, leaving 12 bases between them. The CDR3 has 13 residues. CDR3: CASGGGYGETQYF. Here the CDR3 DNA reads TGTGCTAGTGGGGGGGGATATGGAGAGACCCAGTACTTC.

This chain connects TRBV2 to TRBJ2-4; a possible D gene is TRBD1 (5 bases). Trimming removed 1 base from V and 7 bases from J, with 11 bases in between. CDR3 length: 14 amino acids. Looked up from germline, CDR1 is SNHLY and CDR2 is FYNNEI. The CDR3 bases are TGTGCCAGCAGTGAAGACGGAAGGGGCAACATTCAGTACTTC. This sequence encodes CASSEDGRGNIQYF. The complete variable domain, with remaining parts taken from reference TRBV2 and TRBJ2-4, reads EPEVTQTPSHQVTQMGQEVILRCVPISNHLYFYWYRQILGQKVEFLVSFYNNEISEKSEIFDDQFSVERPDGSNFTLKIRSTKLEDSAMYFCASSEDGRGNIQYFGAGTRLSVL.

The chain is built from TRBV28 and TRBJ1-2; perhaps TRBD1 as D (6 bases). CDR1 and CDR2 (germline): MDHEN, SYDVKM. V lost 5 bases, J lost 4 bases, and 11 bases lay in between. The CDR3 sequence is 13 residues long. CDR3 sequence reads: CASSIGGRYGYTF. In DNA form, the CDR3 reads TGTGCCAGCAGTATAGGGGGACGCTATGGCTACACCTTC.